The clone carrying this T cell receptor (beta chain) was seen a few times. These data are taken from a study of T-cell reconstitution after alpha-beta-depleted transplantation in children. The library targeted TCRbeta and was prepared with unique molecular identifiers. One entry per CDR3 protein results from TCRdb running MiXCR on the PCR reads. This table has over 80,000 distinct CDR3 sequences, more than 20% appearing once. The V and J ends lost 6 bases and 7 bases, in that order; junction bases with no gene match: 10. The CDR3 consists of 14 residues. The V gene's germline CDR1 is MDHEN and CDR2 SYDVKM.

The sample was PBMCs, taken before TCRalphabeta/CD19-depleted stem cell transplant. The TCR sequence derives from a boy between 2 and 10 years old with acute lymphoblastic leukemia, due to receive a stem cell transplant. J is TRBJ2-5 and V is TRBV28, with 8 nucleotides matching TRBD1. In DNA form, the CDR3 reads TGTGCCAGCAGCCTAGGACAGGGAACGGGGACCCAGTACTTC. It is translated as CASSLGQGTGTQYF.